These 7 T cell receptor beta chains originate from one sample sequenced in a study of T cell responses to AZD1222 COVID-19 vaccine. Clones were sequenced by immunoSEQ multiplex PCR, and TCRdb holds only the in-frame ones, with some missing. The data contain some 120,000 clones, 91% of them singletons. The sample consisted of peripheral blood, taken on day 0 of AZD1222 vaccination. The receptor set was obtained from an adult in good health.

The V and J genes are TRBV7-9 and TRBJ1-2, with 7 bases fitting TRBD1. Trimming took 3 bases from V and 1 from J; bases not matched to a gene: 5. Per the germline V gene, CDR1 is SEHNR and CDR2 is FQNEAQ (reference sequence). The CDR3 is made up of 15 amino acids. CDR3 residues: CASSFGQALNYGYTF. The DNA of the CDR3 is TGTGCCAGCAGCTTTGGACAGGCGCTTAACTATGGCTACACCTTC.

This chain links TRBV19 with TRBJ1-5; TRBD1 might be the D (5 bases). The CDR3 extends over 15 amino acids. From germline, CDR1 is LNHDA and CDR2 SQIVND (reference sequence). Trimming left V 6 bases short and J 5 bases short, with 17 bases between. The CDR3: CASRTPYEGHQPQHF. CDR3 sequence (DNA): TGTGCCAGTAGGACTCCGTATGAGGGACATCAGCCCCAGCATTTT. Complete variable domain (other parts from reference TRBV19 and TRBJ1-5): DGGITQSPKYLFRKEGQNVTLSCEQNLNHDAMYWYRQDPGQGLRLIYYSQIVNDFQKGDIAEGYSVSREKKESFPLTVTSAQKNPTAFYLCASRTPYEGHQPQHFGDGTRLSIL.

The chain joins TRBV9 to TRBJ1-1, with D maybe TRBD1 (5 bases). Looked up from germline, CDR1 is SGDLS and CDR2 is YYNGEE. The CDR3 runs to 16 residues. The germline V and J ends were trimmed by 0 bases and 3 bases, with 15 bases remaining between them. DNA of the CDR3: TGTGCCAGCAGCGTAGAAGGGCCAGGGAGTTACACTGAAGCTTTCTTT. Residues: CASSVEGPGSYTEAFF.

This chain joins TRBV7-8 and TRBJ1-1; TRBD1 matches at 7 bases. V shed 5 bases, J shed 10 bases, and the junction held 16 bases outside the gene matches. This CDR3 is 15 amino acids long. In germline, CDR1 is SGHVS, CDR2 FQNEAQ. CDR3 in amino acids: CASSTETGRELRAFF. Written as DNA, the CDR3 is TGTGCCAGCAGCACGGAGACAGGGAGGGAGTTGAGAGCTTTCTTT.

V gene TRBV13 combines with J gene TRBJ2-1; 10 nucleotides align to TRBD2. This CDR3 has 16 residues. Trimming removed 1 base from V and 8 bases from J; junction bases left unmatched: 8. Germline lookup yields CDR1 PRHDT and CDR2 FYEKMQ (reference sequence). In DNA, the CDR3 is TGTGCCAGCAGCTTAGTGAGCCTAGCGGGAGTTGATGAGCAGTTCTTC. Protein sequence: CASSLVSLAGVDEQFF.

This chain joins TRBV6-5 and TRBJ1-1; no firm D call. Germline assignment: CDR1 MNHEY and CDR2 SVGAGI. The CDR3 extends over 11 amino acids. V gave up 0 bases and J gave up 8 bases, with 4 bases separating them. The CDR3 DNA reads TGTGCCAGCAGTTACTCGAACGAAGCTTTCTTT. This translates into CASSYSNEAFF.

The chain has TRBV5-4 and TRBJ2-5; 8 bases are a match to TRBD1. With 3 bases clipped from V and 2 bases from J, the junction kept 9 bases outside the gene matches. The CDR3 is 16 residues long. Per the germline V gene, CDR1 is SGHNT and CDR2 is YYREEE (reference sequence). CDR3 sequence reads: CASSSGLTGGQETQYF. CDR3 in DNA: TGTGCCAGCAGCTCGGGCCTCACAGGGGGACAAGAGACCCAGTACTTC.